This T cell receptor beta chain originates from a study of identical twins. Findings and limits, study-wide: Because invariant MAIT and iNKT cells could be present, zero-insertion analyses could be partly confounded.

The V gene lost 2 bases and the J gene lost 0 bases, with 17 bases spanning the gap. CDR3 length equals 18 residues. Germline assignment: CDR1 SGHRS and CDR2 YFSETQ. Turning to this clonotype: Its specificity is unknown.

In TCRdb, the 5' RACE reads were re-called with MiXCR into one record per CDR3 protein. The sample records about 530,000 distinct CDR3 sequences, approximately 20% being singletons. All of the donors were Caucasians in good health. The same sample was also used in a study of yellow fever vaccine responses in identical twins.

The sequenced material came from CD4+ T cells sorted from blood. The chain couples TRBV5-1 to TRBJ1-4; D is uncertain. The receptor was isolated from a woman between 18 and 30 years old in good health. The CDR3 here is CASSFGQQIRATNEKLFF. In DNA, the CDR3 is TGCGCCAGCAGCTTCGGCCAACAGATCCGCGCAACTAATGAAAAACTGTTTTTT.